Each of the 5 T cell receptor beta chains below was sequenced from the same sample in a study of identical twins. Via MiXCR, TCRdb re-called the 5' RACE reads, giving one row per CDR3 protein. The repertoire holds roughly 280,000 distinct CDR3 sequences, roughly 8.6% seen once, with about 7.1% in the top ten. In addition, the sample was reused for a study of yellow fever vaccine responses in identical twins.

Material: CD8+ T cells sorted from blood. All receptors come from a woman aged 18-30 years in good health.

This clonotype was observed a few times. V is TRBV11-2 and J is TRBJ2-2; D might be TRBD2 (6 bases). The CDR3 totals 19 residues. The germline V gene encodes CDR1 SGHAT and CDR2 FQNNGV. V dropped 4 bases and J dropped 4 bases, with 25 bases sitting between them. CDR3 DNA sequence: TGTGCCAGCAGCTCGCAACTCAGCCGGGGGTTTTCGAGCACCGGGGAGCTGTTTTTT. This translates into CASSSQLSRGFSSTGELFF.

In its sample, this clonotype was seen a few times. The chain uses TRBV20-1 and TRBJ2-5; the D is unclear. V lost 2 bases, J lost 0 bases, and 13 bases lay in between. CDR3 length: 15 amino acids. The V gene's germline CDR1 is DFQATT and CDR2 SNEGSKA (reference sequence). In DNA form, the CDR3 reads TGCAGTGCTAGACGCAGTCGGGCCTACCAAGAGACCCAGTACTTC. Its protein is CSARRSRAYQETQYF.

The V and J genes are TRBV11-1 and TRBJ2-3; D tentatively fits TRBD1 or TRBD2 (6 bases each). Germline V gene sequence: CDR1 SGHAT, CDR2 FQDESV (reference sequence). V lost 0 bases to trimming and J lost 3 bases, with 19 bases between them. The CDR3 totals 18 residues. This CDR3 reads CASSLARGGLGSTDTQYF. The CDR3, as DNA: TGTGCCAGCAGCTTAGCGCGTGGGGGGCTTGGGAGTACAGATACGCAGTATTTT.

This clonotype was counted a few times. The chain joins TRBV29-1 to TRBJ2-7; D possibly corresponds to TRBD1 (5 bases). Germline V gene lookup returns CDR1 SQVTM and CDR2 ANQGSEA. The length of the CDR3 is 12 residues. With 3 bases removed from V and 6 bases from J, the gap between germline ends came to 12 bases. This CDR3 is CSVDWQGGEQYF. Written as DNA, the CDR3 is TGCAGCGTTGATTGGCAGGGTGGCGAGCAGTACTTC.

The chain recombines TRBV4-3 with TRBJ2-1; the match to TRBD2 covers 7 bases. After removal of 1 base from V and 10 bases from J, the junction contained 7 bases not matched to a gene. Looked up from germline, CDR1 is LGHNA and CDR2 is YSLEER. The CDR3 consists of 14 residues. CDR3 sequence reads: CASSQGVPGGEQFF. CDR3 bases: TGCGCCAGCAGCCAAGGAGTGCCCGGGGGGGAGCAGTTCTTC.